The clone carrying this T cell receptor (beta chain) was counted many times. What it binds is not known. The data were obtained in a study of T cell repertoires in cytomegalovirus infection. In the study overall: It was the public TCR beta signatures that indicated both CMV infection and matching HLA type.

With 6 bases clipped from V and 9 bases from J, the junction kept 5 bases outside the gene matches. There are 14 residues in the CDR3. Germline CDR1 reads SGHNT; CDR2 reads YENEEA. Findings and caveats of the study: The study identified carriers of CMV plus the relevant HLA from cumulative public TCR beta family frequency. CMV-specific TCR beta clonotypes restricted by HLA-C dominated the ex vivo response.

TCRdb reprocessed the reads via MiXCR and lists one record per CDR3 protein. The sample shows about 240,000 distinct CDR3 sequences, approximately 7% of them seen only once. Sequencing was performed on PBMCs. This TCR was sampled from a human donor in good health (CMV status not recorded). Some clones in this sample may be carry-over from other donors' samples. The rearrangement links TRBV11-3 to TRBJ2-1; 13 bases match TRBD2. As DNA, the CDR3 is TGTGCCAGCAGTAGACTAGCGGGGGGCGCTGAGCAGTTCTTC. Its translation is CASSRLAGGAEQFF.